This T cell receptor beta chain stems from a study of cytomegalovirus exposure and HLA in healthy donors. Study-wide findings and caveats: In an earlier analysis, in 587 donors, most V segments appeared productive either ~90% or ~30% of the time. Most TCR sequences were seen very rarely across donors, but some public TCRs occurred in many. TCR beta chain V- and J-gene trimming was linked, in a later analysis, to a missense variant in DCLRE1C.

On this clone: Its specificity is unknown.

With 60 Vbeta and 13 Jbeta primers, the PCR was carried out. Profiling relied on immunoSEQ multiplex PCR, and the TCRdb table lists in-frame clones only, not all of them. The top ten clones hold 2% to 2.5% of a sample with about 260,000 clones, roughly 70% of them seen once. The CDR3 loop spans 15 amino acids. CDR1 is SGHRS and CDR2 is YFSETQ in the germline V gene. The V end lost 4 bases, the J end lost 4 bases, and 17 bases lay between the germline ends. This TCR derives from a female donor in good health and CMV-seronegative. What was sequenced was PBMCs. This chain connects TRBV5-1 to TRBJ1-1; possibly TRBD1 for D (6 bases). CDR3 loop: CASSNEQGGSTEAFF. DNA for the CDR3: TGCGCCAGCAGCAACGAACAGGGTGGAAGCACTGAAGCTTTCTTT. Complete variable domain (other parts from reference TRBV5-1 and TRBJ1-1): KAGVTQTPRYLIKTRGQQVTLSCSPISGHRSVSWYQQTPGQGLQFLFEYFSETQRNKGNFPGRFSGRQFSNSRSEMNVSTLELGDSALYLCASSNEQGGSTEAFFGQGTRLTVV.